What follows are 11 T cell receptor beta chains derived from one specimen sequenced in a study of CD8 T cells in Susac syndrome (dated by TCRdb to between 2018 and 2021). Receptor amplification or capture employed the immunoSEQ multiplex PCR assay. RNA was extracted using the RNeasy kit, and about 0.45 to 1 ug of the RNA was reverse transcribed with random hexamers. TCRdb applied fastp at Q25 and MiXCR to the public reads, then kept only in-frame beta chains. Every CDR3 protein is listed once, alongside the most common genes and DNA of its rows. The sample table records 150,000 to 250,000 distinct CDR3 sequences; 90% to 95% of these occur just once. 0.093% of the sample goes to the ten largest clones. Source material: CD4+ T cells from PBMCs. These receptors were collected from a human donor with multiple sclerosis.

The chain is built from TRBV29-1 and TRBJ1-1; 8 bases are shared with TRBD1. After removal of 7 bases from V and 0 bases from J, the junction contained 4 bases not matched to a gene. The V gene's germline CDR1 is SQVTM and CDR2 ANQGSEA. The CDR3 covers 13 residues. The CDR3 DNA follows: TGCAGCGCGACGACAGGGGTGAACACTGAAGCTTTCTTT. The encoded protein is CSATTGVNTEAFF.

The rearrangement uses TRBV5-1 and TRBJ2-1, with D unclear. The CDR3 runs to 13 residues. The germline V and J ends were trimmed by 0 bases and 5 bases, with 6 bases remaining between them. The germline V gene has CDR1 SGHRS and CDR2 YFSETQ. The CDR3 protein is CASSLEADNEQFF. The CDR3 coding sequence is TGCGCCAGCAGCTTGGAGGCCGACAATGAGCAGTTCTTC.

CDR3 amino acids: CATSRLDGYTF. DNA for the CDR3: TGTGCCACGAGTCGACTTGATGGCTACACCTTC. The chain employs TRBV15 and TRBJ1-2, with D hard to call. Germline V gene sequence: CDR1 LNHNV, CDR2 YYDKDF (reference sequence). Deletions cut 9 bases from V and 6 bases from J, with 11 bases between. This CDR3 spans 11 amino acids.

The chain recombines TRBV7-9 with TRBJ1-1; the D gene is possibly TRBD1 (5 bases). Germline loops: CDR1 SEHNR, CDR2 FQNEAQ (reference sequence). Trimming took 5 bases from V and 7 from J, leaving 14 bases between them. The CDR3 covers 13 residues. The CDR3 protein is CASSPQGVGEAFF. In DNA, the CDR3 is TGTGCCAGCAGCCCTCAAGGGGTTGGTGAAGCTTTCTTT.

The CDR3 DNA sequence: TGTGCCAGCTCACCAGGAACAGGGGGCCCCTACGAGCAGTACTTC. This translates into CASSPGTGGPYEQYF. The chain links TRBV18 to TRBJ2-7; 9 nucleotides match TRBD1. The germline CDR1 and CDR2 sequences are KGHSH and LQKENI. The V segment lost 2 bases and the J segment 2 bases; nucleotides outside the gene matches: 4. The CDR3 runs to 15 residues.

The chain's CDR3 is CASSPPVIIETQYF. The CDR3 region has the DNA TGTGCCAGCTCACCACCGGTTATAATAGAGACCCAGTACTTC. This chain links TRBV18 with TRBJ2-5; D not resolved. V was trimmed by 0 bases and J by 4 bases, leaving 9 bases between them. Germline V gene data show CDR1 as KGHSH and CDR2 as LQKENI. CDR3 length equals 14 residues.

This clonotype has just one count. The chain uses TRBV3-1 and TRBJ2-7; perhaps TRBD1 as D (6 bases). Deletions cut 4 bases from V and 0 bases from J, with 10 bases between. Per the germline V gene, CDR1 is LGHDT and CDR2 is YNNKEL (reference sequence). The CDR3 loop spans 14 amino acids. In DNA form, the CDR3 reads TGTGCCAGCAGCCCGCGGACAGTCTCCTACGAGCAGTACTTC. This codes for CASSPRTVSYEQYF.

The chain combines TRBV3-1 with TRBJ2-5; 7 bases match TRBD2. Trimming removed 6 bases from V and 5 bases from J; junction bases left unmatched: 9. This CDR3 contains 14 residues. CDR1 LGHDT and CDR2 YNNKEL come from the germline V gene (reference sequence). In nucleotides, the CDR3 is TGTGCCAGCAGTAAAAATAGCGGGCGCGAGACCCAGTACTTC. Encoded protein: CASSKNSGRETQYF.

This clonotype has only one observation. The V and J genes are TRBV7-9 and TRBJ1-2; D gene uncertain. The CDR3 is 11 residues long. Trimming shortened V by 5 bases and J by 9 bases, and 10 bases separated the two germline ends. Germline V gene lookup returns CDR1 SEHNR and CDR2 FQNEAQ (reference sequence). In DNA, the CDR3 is TGTGCCAGCAGCGCTTTTGAAAGCTACACCTTC. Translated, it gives CASSAFESYTF.

CDR3 sequence reads: CSAISGVYNEQFF. In DNA, the CDR3 is TGCAGTGCGATAAGCGGGGTCTACAATGAGCAGTTCTTC. The chain has TRBV20-1 and TRBJ2-1; 7 bases are a match to TRBD2. Germline V gene sequence: CDR1 DFQATT, CDR2 SNEGSKA (reference sequence). The CDR3 is made up of 13 amino acids. Trimming removed 6 bases from V and 3 bases from J; junction bases left unmatched: 5.

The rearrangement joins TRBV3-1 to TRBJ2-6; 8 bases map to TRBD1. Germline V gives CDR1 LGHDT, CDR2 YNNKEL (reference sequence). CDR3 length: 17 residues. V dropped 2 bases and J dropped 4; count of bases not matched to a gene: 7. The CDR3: CASSQKTGAQGANVLTF. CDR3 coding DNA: TGTGCCAGCAGCCAAAAGACAGGGGCACAAGGGGCCAACGTCCTGACTTTC.